These 17 T cell receptor beta chains share one sample of origin, sequenced in a study of tumor-infiltrating lymphocytes in primary liver carcinoma. Co-extraction of RNA and DNA was performed on about 18-33 mg of unsorted bulk tissue. A primer in the constant region served to generate TCR beta cDNA from roughly 550 ng of total RNA. Libraries covering TCR beta were generated through three nested multiplex PCR rounds (using a slightly modified ARM-PCR). It was with TRBV1-TRBV30 forward primers and a C-beta reverse primer that the first two PCR rounds were run, at approximately 9 cycles each. TCRdb independently ran MiXCR on the multiplex PCR reads; one entry per CDR3 protein. The sample consists of 65,000 to 90,000 distinct CDR3 sequences, 72% of them appearing once. Sequenced material: liver tumor tissue from sampling region 1. Noted subset: tumor region T1, superior pole. The receptors shown here come from a man in his forties or fifties with primary liver carcinoma and hepatitis B virus infection.

On this clonotype: This likely comes from a read error, as the CDR3 has no conserved phenylalanine or tryptophan at its end. The chain is built from TRBV6-1 and TRBJ1-1, with 8 positions matching TRBD1. Trimming cost V 10 bases and J 8 bases; bases outside gene matches: 9. Germline values: CDR1 MNHNS, CDR2 SASEGT. The length of the CDR3 is 12 residues. Written as DNA, the CDR3 is TGTGCCACTTCGGGACAGGCACCCGAAGCTTTCATT. Its translation: CATSGQAPEAFI.

As to this clonotype: A junction boundary mismatches the germline segment, possibly from a read error. The J gene is TRBJ2-2, the V gene TRBV11-2, with D maybe TRBD2 (5 bases). The CDR3 is made up of 12 amino acids. Germline V gene lookup returns CDR1 SGHAT and CDR2 FQNNGV. The CDR3 loop reads CASTTNTGELFF. Written as DNA, the CDR3 is TGTGCCAGCACTACAAACACCGGGGAGTTGTTTTTT. Complete variable domain (other parts from reference TRBV11-2 and TRBJ2-2): EAGVAQSPRYKIIEKRQSVAFWCNPISGHATLYWYQQILGQGPKLLIQFQNNGVVDDSQLPKDRFSAERLKGVDSTLKIQPAKLEDSAVYLCASTTNTGELFFGEGSRLTVL.

This clonotype was recorded at least ten times. The V and J genes are TRBV6-1 and TRBJ2-7, with 11 bases that match TRBD1. CDR1 is MNHNS and CDR2 is SASEGT in the germline V gene. The CDR3 consists of 16 residues. V was pared by 3 bases and J by 6 bases, with 10 bases of the junction left unmatched. CDR3 residues: CASSDNEGQGVREQYF. Written as DNA, the CDR3 is TGTGCCAGCAGTGATAACGAGGGACAGGGGGTTCGCGAGCAGTACTTC.

This clonotype was seen at least ten times. CDR3 amino acids: CASSLTGQPAKNIQYF. In DNA form, the CDR3 reads TGCGCCAGCAGCTTGACCGGACAGCCTGCCAAAAACATTCAGTACTTC. The rearrangement uses TRBV5-1 and TRBJ2-4, with D tentatively TRBD1 (6 bases). CDR1 is SGHRS and CDR2 is YFSETQ in the germline V gene. Trimming shortened V by 1 base and J by 1 base, and 12 bases separated the two germline ends. This CDR3 is 16 amino acids long.

Regarding this clonotype: The CDR3 end shows no conserved phenylalanine or tryptophan, and so a read error is likely. The chain uses TRBV4-1 and TRBJ1-2, with D maybe TRBD1 (5 bases). CDR1 is MGHRA, CDR2 YSYEKL, per germline. The length of the CDR3 is 14 residues. The CDR3 spells CASSQGGADYVYTL. The CDR3 nucleotides read TGCGCCAGCAGCCAAGGAGGGGCCGACTATGTCTACACCTTA.

On this clonotype: Since no conserved phenylalanine or tryptophan closes the CDR3, a read error is the likely cause. The chain joins TRBV29-1 to TRBJ2-5, with D maybe TRBD1 (5 bases). V dropped 4 bases and J dropped 2 bases, with 8 bases sitting between them. The CDR3 covers 12 residues. Germline V gene lookup returns CDR1 SQVTM and CDR2 ANQGSEA. CDR3 sequence: CSVGGGQETQYS. The CDR3 DNA sequence: TGCAGCGTTGGGGGCGGTCAAGAGACCCAGTACTCC.

This rearrangement joins TRBV5-4 to TRBJ2-7; 10 bases map to TRBD1. CDR3 length: 16 amino acids. Trimming at V came to 4 bases and at J to 12 bases, leaving 19 bases not matched to a gene. Germline CDR1 reads SGHNT; CDR2 reads YYREEE (reference sequence). The CDR3 loop reads CASSHPLGTGAQQRYF. For the CDR3, the DNA is TGTGCCAGCAGCCATCCTCTCGGGACAGGGGCACAGCAGCGGTACTTC.

The genes are TRBV12-3 or TRBV12-4 and TRBJ2-3; TRBD2 aligns across 9 bases. There are 17 residues in the CDR3. The CDR3 loop is CTGRPTTSGIYTDTQYF. CDR3 sequence (DNA): TGTACCGGCAGACCAACGACTAGCGGTATTTACACAGATACGCAGTATTTT.

Points on this clonotype: Germline and junction disagree at one end, which may indicate a read error. This chain connects TRBV4-1 to TRBJ2-7, with 9 bases identical to TRBD2. Per the germline V gene, CDR1 is MGHRA and CDR2 is YSYEKL. The CDR3 spans 16 residues. CDR3 sequence (DNA): TGCGCCAGTAGCCCAGATCAGGGACTAGCAGCTTACGAGCAGTACTTC. Protein: CASSPDQGLAAYEQYF.

V gene TRBV14 combines with J gene TRBJ2-1; no definite D call. CDR3 length: 14 residues. V was trimmed by 4 bases and J by 7 bases, leaving 14 bases between them. The germline gives CDR1 SGHDN, CDR2 FVKESK. CDR3 DNA: TGTGCCAGCAGCCTGTTCCCCCGCTGGAATGAGCAGTTCTTC. This translates into CASSLFPRWNEQFF.

On this clonotype itself: This is likely a read error, given that the CDR3 carries no conserved phenylalanine or tryptophan at its end. The chain couples TRBV5-4 to TRBJ1-2; D is undetermined. Per the germline V gene, CDR1 is SGHNT and CDR2 is YYREEE (reference sequence). The CDR3 runs to 13 residues. The DNA of the CDR3 is TGTGCCAGCAGCGCGGACCGCCACTATCGCTACACCTTA. This codes for CASSADRHYRYTL.

This clonotype was detected only a few times. With a much larger clone just one base away, this may be a read error. This rearrangement joins TRBV7-8 to TRBJ2-7, with TRBD2 matching 8 bases. The CDR3 extends over 16 amino acids. Germline CDR1 reads SGHVS; CDR2 reads FQNEAQ. The J segment lost 3 bases and the V segment lost 6 bases, leaving 13 bases of the junction unmatched. In DNA, the CDR3 is TGTGCCAGCAGTGGACCAGCGGGAGTGTCTTTCTACGAGCAGTACTTC. It codes for CASSGPAGVSFYEQYF. Based on the CDR3 plus reference TRBV7-8 and TRBJ2-7, the full variable domain is GAGVSQSPRYKVAKRGQDVALRCDPISGHVSLFWYQQALGQGPEFLTYFQNEAQLDKSGLPSDRFFAERPEGSVSTLKIQRTQQEDSAVYLCASSGPAGVSFYEQYFGPGTRLTVT.

This clonotype was counted ten times or more. CDR3 sequence reads: CAWSAMKREARYNEQFF. The CDR3 bases are TGTGCCTGGAGCGCCATGAAGCGGGAGGCCCGCTACAATGAGCAGTTCTTC. The V gene is TRBV30, the J gene TRBJ2-1; 9 nucleotides line up with TRBD2. Germline V gene data show CDR1 as GTSNPN and CDR2 as SVGIG (reference sequence). Germline trimming cut 3 bases from V and 3 bases from J; bases unmatched to any gene: 12. The CDR3 sequence is 17 residues long.

With regard to this clonotype: Mismatch with germline at one junction end may stem from a read error. J is TRBJ1-1 and V is TRBV5-5; possible D gene TRBD1, 5 bases. The CDR3 length is 15 residues. Germline V lookup: CDR1 SGHKS, CDR2 YYEKEE (reference sequence). In DNA, the CDR3 is TGTGGCAGCAGCTTGCGGGGCGCGGGGAACACTGAGGCTTTCTTT. Translated, it gives CGSSLRGAGNTEAFF.

This clonotype showed up just once. This chain links TRBV29-1 with TRBJ2-3, with TRBD2 identical over 9 bases. The germline V gene has CDR1 SQVTM and CDR2 ANQGSEA. Trimming cost V 1 base and J 2 bases; bases outside gene matches: 7. This CDR3 is built from 16 residues. The DNA of the CDR3 is TGCAGCGTTGAAGGGGAGGCTAGCGGGACCACAGATACGCAGTATTTT. It specifies CSVEGEASGTTDTQYF.

At least ten counts were recorded for this clonotype. The chain has TRBV28 and TRBJ2-7; 9 positions agree with TRBD1. CDR1 and CDR2 (germline): MDHEN, SYDVKM. After removal of 3 bases from V and 5 bases from J, the junction contained 8 bases not matched to a gene. This CDR3 comprises 15 residues. Here the CDR3 reads CASSFFVQGANEQYF. In nucleotides, the CDR3 is TGTGCCAGCAGTTTTTTCGTACAGGGGGCCAACGAGCAGTACTTC. The whole variable domain, remainder taken from reference TRBV28 and TRBJ2-7, is DVKVTQSSRYLVKRTGEKVFLECVQDMDHENMFWYRQDPGLGLRLIYFSYDVKMKEKGDIPEGYSVSREKKERFSLILESASTNQTSMYLCASSFFVQGANEQYFGPGTRLTVT.

The chain uses TRBV12-3 or TRBV12-4 and TRBJ1-1; 7 nucleotides match TRBD1. The CDR3 contains 13 residues. The CDR3 sequence is CASATGEQTEAFF. The CDR3 DNA reads as TGTGCAAGCGCTACAGGGGAACAGACTGAAGCTTTCTTT.